One and the same sample provided the 2 T cell receptor delta chains below, sequenced in a study of Vδ1+ human thymocytes. General study points: In the thymus, TRG and TRD repertoires looked highly polyclonal with Gaussian CDR3 lengths.

Antigen specificity for these receptors is unknown. Extracted RNA was reverse transcribed into cDNA. Multiplex PCR used pooled V-gene forward primers and a constant-region reverse primer to amplify CDR3s. TCRdb re-called the multiplex PCR reads using CATT. The table has fewer than 30,000 delta-chain clones, about 7.4% seen once; the top ten hold about 1%. Input material: Vdelta1+ gamma-delta thymocytes from the thymus. The sample's subset: FACS-sorted CD3+ TCRalphabeta- TCRVdelta1+ TCRVdelta2- thymocytes. The receptors were gathered from a girl under three years old who had congenital heart surgery.

The V gene was left uncalled, and the J gene is TRDJ1. This CDR3 has 15 amino acids. This CDR3 reads CALGVFWRYTDKLIF. The CDR3, as DNA: TGTGCTCTTGGCGTCTTTTGGCGTTACACCGATAAACTCATCTTT.

This chain uses TRDV1 with TRDJ1; TRDD3 might be the D (5 bases). Trimming left V 5 bases short and J 1 base short, with 14 bases between. Germline V gene data show CDR1 as TSWWSYY and CDR2 as QGS. The CDR3 extends over 15 amino acids. This chain's CDR3 is CALGSPAWGTDKLIF. The CDR3 DNA reads TGTGCTCTTGGGAGCCCCGCTTGGGGCACCGATAAACTCATCTTT.